These T cell receptor beta chains were read from a single sample in a study of T-cell reconstitution after alpha-beta-depleted transplantation in children. Each CDR3 protein is one row after TCRdb ran MiXCR on the PCR reads. This table has 55,000 to 90,000 distinct CDR3 sequences, roughly 4.9% appearing once. The specimen was PBMCs, mostly from graft donor cells, collected 180 days after TCRalphabeta/CD19-depleted stem cell transplant. All receptors derive from a boy under three years old who had a stem cell transplant for acute myeloid leukemia, so the T cells may come from the graft donor. The CDR3 runs from the conserved cysteine through the conserved F or W. The D gene is left open where the match is weak. Expanded clones are given a class, and other clones once, few, many or no size at all.

d_gene	v_gene	abundance	j_gene	len	CDR3aa	CDR3nt
TRBD2	TRBV5-5	many	TRBJ2-1	16	CASSRPGTSPYNEQFF	TGTGCCAGCAGCCGCCCCGGGACTAGCCCCTACAATGAGCAGTTCTTC
TRBD1	TRBV27	many	TRBJ1-2	15	CASSPQGGQGYGYTF	TGTGCCAGCAGTCCCCAGGGGGGGCAGGGCTATGGCTACACCTTC
TRBD1	TRBV12-3/TRBV12-4	many	TRBJ2-4	17	CASSFTRDRGKVSIQYF	TGTGCCAGCAGTTTCACCCGGGACAGGGGAAAAGTGAGCATTCAGTACTTC
NA	TRBV12-3/TRBV12-4	many	TRBJ2-7	16	CASSFWSQVKAYEQYF	TGTGCCAGCAGTTTTTGGTCGCAGGTTAAGGCCTACGAGCAGTACTTC
NA	TRBV7-6	many	TRBJ2-5	14	CASSLSGNQETQYF	TGTGCCAGCAGCTTATCCGGGAACCAAGAGACCCAGTACTTC
NA	TRBV7-8	many	TRBJ1-6	12	CASSLHNSPLHF	TGTGCCAGCAGCTTACACAATTCACCCCTCCACTTT
TRBD2	TRBV9	many	TRBJ2-7	15	CASSVESGGAYEQYF	TGTGCCAGCAGCGTAGAAAGCGGGGGGGCCTACGAGCAGTACTTC
NA	TRBV6-5	many	TRBJ2-7	15	CASSYSKSAGNEQYF	TGTGCCAGCAGTTACTCGAAGAGTGCAGGCAACGAGCAGTACTTC
TRBD1	TRBV12-5	many	TRBJ2-1	16	CASGLPPGQGRDEQFF	TGTGCTAGTGGTTTGCCCCCGGGACAGGGGAGGGATGAGCAGTTCTTC
TRBD1	TRBV2	NA	TRBJ1-5	19	CAFSPGPGQGGGGSQPQHF	TGTGCCTTCAGCCCTGGTCCGGGACAGGGAGGGGGGGGGAGTCAGCCCCAGCATTTT
NA	TRBV29-1	many	TRBJ2-7	13	CSAVPGQSYEQYF	TGCAGCGCCGTCCCGGGACAAAGCTACGAGCAGTACTTC
NA	TRBV7-2	many	TRBJ2-1	11	CASSATGPQFF	TGTGCCAGCAGCGCTACTGGGCCCCAGTTCTTC
TRBD1	TRBV7-3	many	TRBJ2-2	16	CASSLIPGQGTGELFF	TGTGCCAGCAGCTTAATTCCGGGACAGGGAACCGGGGAGCTGTTTTTT
NA	TRBV7-3	many	TRBJ2-1	16	CASSPRTVRSYNEQFF	TGTGCCAGCAGCCCCCGGACAGTCCGCTCCTACAATGAGCAGTTCTTC
NA	TRBV12-3/TRBV12-4	many	TRBJ1-1	15	CASSLVSIDNTEAFF	TGTGCCAGCAGTTTAGTGAGTATAGATAACACTGAAGCTTTCTTT
NA	TRBV20-1	many	TRBJ1-5	13	CSAIKGWDQPQHF	TGCAGTGCTATTAAAGGGTGGGATCAGCCCCAGCATTTT
TRBD1	TRBV6-5	many	TRBJ1-2	15	CASSYWDRGLYGYTF	TGTGCCAGCAGTTACTGGGACAGGGGTTTGTATGGCTACACCTTC
TRBD2	TRBV2	many	TRBJ2-1	15	CASSTSGGVYNEQFF	TGTGCCAGCAGTACTAGCGGGGGGGTTTACAATGAGCAGTTCTTC
NA	TRBV7-2	many	TRBJ1-3	16	CASSLDPGAAGNTIYF	TGTGCCAGCAGCTTAGATCCGGGGGCGGCCGGAAACACCATATATTTT
NA	TRBV6-1	many	TRBJ2-1	15	CASVGRTWKDHEQFF	TGTGCCAGCGTGGGGCGGACCTGGAAGGATCATGAGCAGTTCTTC
NA	TRBV12-3/TRBV12-4	many	TRBJ2-7	14	CASSSDGSTYEQYF	TGTGCCAGCAGTTCGGACGGCTCTACCTACGAGCAGTACTTC
TRBD2	TRBV19	few	TRBJ2-7	17	CASSNSGGGLRGYEQYF	TGTGCCAGTAGTAACAGCGGGGGAGGCCTTCGGGGCTACGAGCAGTACTTC